Presented here are 20 T cell receptor beta chains from one specimen sequenced in a study of cytomegalovirus exposure and HLA in healthy donors. Profiling relied on immunoSEQ multiplex PCR, and the TCRdb table lists in-frame clones only, not all of them. The table has fewer than 150,000 clones, less than 90% seen once. The sequenced material came from PBMCs. The receptor set was obtained from a man between 18 and 35 years old in good health and CMV-seropositive.

This chain links TRBV1 with TRBJ1-5. TRBV1 is termed a pseudogene. The CDR3 contains 13 residues. CDR3 sequence: CTSSQRGKGPQHF. CDR3 nucleotide sequence: TGCACCAGCAGCCAACGGGGGAAGGGGCCCCAGCATTTT.

This sequence joins TRBV5-1 and TRBJ2-7, with 10 bases identical to TRBD2. V was clipped by 1 base and J by 6 bases; unmatched bases: 7. Germline assignment: CDR1 SGHRS and CDR2 YFSETQ. This CDR3 comprises 15 residues. In nucleotides, the CDR3 is TGCGCCAGCAGCTTGAGTACTAGCGGGGATAGCGAGCAGTACTTC. Its protein product is CASSLSTSGDSEQYF. Full variable domain (outside the CDR3, taken from reference TRBV5-1 and TRBJ2-7): KAGVTQTPRYLIKTRGQQVTLSCSPISGHRSVSWYQQTPGQGLQFLFEYFSETQRNKGNFPGRFSGRQFSNSRSEMNVSTLELGDSALYLCASSLSTSGDSEQYFGPGTRLTVT.

The rearrangement links TRBV18 to TRBJ2-7; 9 nucleotides line up with TRBD1. V lost 3 bases to trimming and J lost 3 bases; unmatched junction nucleotides: 9. Germline CDR1 and CDR2: KGHSH and LQKENI. The CDR3 covers 16 residues. CDR3 coding DNA: TGTGCCAGCTCACCGTATCCCGGGACAGGGAGCTACGAGCAGTACTTC. Translation: CASSPYPGTGSYEQYF.

The V and J genes are TRBV19 and TRBJ1-1, with 9 bases lining up with TRBD1. V lost 5 bases, J lost 6 bases, and 13 bases stayed unmatched. CDR3 size: 16 residues. Germline CDR1 is LNHDA and CDR2 is SQIVND (reference sequence). This chain's CDR3 is CASSPRTGAGVSEAFF. CDR3 DNA sequence: TGTGCCAGTAGTCCCCGGACAGGGGCCGGGGTTTCTGAAGCTTTCTTT. Variable domain in full (rest from reference TRBV19 and TRBJ1-1): DGGITQSPKYLFRKEGQNVTLSCEQNLNHDAMYWYRQDPGQGLRLIYYSQIVNDFQKGDIAEGYSVSREKKESFPLTVTSAQKNPTAFYLCASSPRTGAGVSEAFFGQGTRLTVV.

The rearrangement uses TRBV6-6 and TRBJ2-1; 11 bases are a match to TRBD2. The germline V gene encodes CDR1 MNHNY and CDR2 SVGAGI (reference sequence). CDR3 length equals 16 residues. J lost 8 bases, V lost 4 bases, and 10 bases had no gene match. The CDR3 here is CASSFSLAGGGHEQFF. Here the CDR3 DNA reads TGTGCCAGCAGTTTTTCCCTAGCGGGGGGCGGACATGAGCAGTTCTTC.

The CDR3 protein is CASRDTPGANEKLFF. The DNA of the CDR3 is TGTGCCAGCAGAGACACACCCGGGGCTAATGAAAAACTGTTTTTT. The chain uses TRBV6-6 and TRBJ1-4; D unclear. In germline, CDR1 is MNHNY, CDR2 SVGAGI (reference sequence). The CDR3 sequence is 15 residues long. V was pared by 6 bases and J by 3 bases, with 14 bases between.

The V call is TRBV11-2, the J call TRBJ2-5, with TRBD2 identical over 9 bases. V lost 5 bases, J lost 7 bases, and 14 bases stayed unmatched. This CDR3 has 16 amino acids. The germline V gene encodes CDR1 SGHAT and CDR2 FQNNGV. CDR3 nucleotides: TGTGCCAGCAGCGATTCCGGGACTAGCTCTTGGGGGACCCAGTACTTC. As protein: CASSDSGTSSWGTQYF.

The V and J genes are TRBV5-1 and TRBJ2-1, with D tentatively TRBD1 (6 bases). Germline V gene data show CDR1 as SGHRS and CDR2 as YFSETQ. The CDR3 is made up of 15 amino acids. Trimming took off 0 bases at V and 3 bases at J, with 10 bases between the two ends. The CDR3 DNA is TGCGCCAGCAGCTTGGACTCCAGGGGCTACAATGAGCAGTTCTTC. The encoded protein is CASSLDSRGYNEQFF. The entire variable domain, with the rest obtained from reference TRBV5-1 and TRBJ2-1, is as follows: KAGVTQTPRYLIKTRGQQVTLSCSPISGHRSVSWYQQTPGQGLQFLFEYFSETQRNKGNFPGRFSGRQFSNSRSEMNVSTLELGDSALYLCASSLDSRGYNEQFFGPGTRLTVL.

This clone appeared a single time. This sequence joins TRBV9 and TRBJ1-2, with D possibly matching TRBD1 (6 bases). V was clipped by 4 bases and J by 4 bases, with 11 bases between them. Germline V gene sequence: CDR1 SGDLS, CDR2 YYNGEE. The CDR3 totals 13 residues. DNA of the CDR3: TGTGCCAGCAGCCCCGGGGGGCTCTATGGCTACACCTTC. It specifies CASSPGGLYGYTF.

The rearrangement joins TRBV5-1 to TRBJ2-7; maybe TRBD2 (6 bases). CDR1 is SGHRS, CDR2 YFSETQ, per germline. There are 14 residues in the CDR3. V lost 5 bases and J lost 5, with 17 bases in between. Here the CDR3 reads CASSTRDGGDEQYF. The CDR3 DNA reads TGCGCCAGCAGTACGCGCGACGGGGGAGACGAGCAGTACTTC. Based on the CDR3 plus reference TRBV5-1 and TRBJ2-7, the full variable domain is KAGVTQTPRYLIKTRGQQVTLSCSPISGHRSVSWYQQTPGQGLQFLFEYFSETQRNKGNFPGRFSGRQFSNSRSEMNVSTLELGDSALYLCASSTRDGGDEQYFGPGTRLTVT.

This rearrangement joins TRBV4-2 to TRBJ1-4, with a weak D call TRBD1 (6 bases). This CDR3 has 16 amino acids. CDR1 and CDR2 from the germline V gene are LGHNA and YNFKEQ. V lost 1 base and J 7 bases, leaving 16 bases between the germline ends. CDR3 nucleotide sequence: TGTGCCAGCAGCCAAGTACTTAGGGGGTGGGGTGAAAAACTGTTTTTT. Amino acid sequence: CASSQVLRGWGEKLFF.

The chain has TRBV30 and TRBJ1-4, with D possibly matching TRBD1 (5 bases). V lost 5 bases to trimming and J lost 7 bases, with 11 bases between them. From germline, CDR1 is GTSNPN and CDR2 SVGIG (reference sequence). The CDR3 spans 12 residues. CDR3 in amino acids: CAWSFQGEKLFF. The CDR3 DNA sequence: TGTGCCTGGTCTTTTCAGGGTGAAAAACTGTTTTTT.

The V call is TRBV5-1, the J call TRBJ2-7; 10 bases are shared with TRBD1. From germline, CDR1 is SGHRS and CDR2 YFSETQ. There are 20 residues in the CDR3. V dropped 4 bases and J dropped 2; count of bases not matched to a gene: 21. CDR3 DNA sequence: TGCGCCAGCAGCCGAAAGGGTCCGGACAGGGGGATGGCGGACCCCTACGAGCAGTACTTC. Translated, it gives CASSRKGPDRGMADPYEQYF.

This chain uses TRBV29-1 with TRBJ1-5; 7 bases agree with TRBD1. The CDR3 consists of 13 residues. Germline V gene lookup returns CDR1 SQVTM and CDR2 ANQGSEA. After removal of 4 bases from V and 4 bases from J, the junction contained 4 bases not matched to a gene. This CDR3 reads CSVVGQPNQPQHF. In nucleotides, the CDR3 is TGCAGCGTTGTGGGACAGCCGAATCAGCCCCAGCATTTT.

This chain connects TRBV6-6 to TRBJ2-3, with 7 bases that match TRBD2. V lost 6 bases to trimming and J lost 1 base; unmatched junction nucleotides: 7. Germline values: CDR1 MNHNY, CDR2 SVGAGI (reference sequence). The CDR3 extends over 15 amino acids. The CDR3 nucleotides read TGTGCCAGCAGCCCGACTAGCCTCGGCACAGATACGCAGTATTTT. Its translation is CASSPTSLGTDTQYF.

The chain is built from TRBV5-6 and TRBJ1-5; D may be TRBD1 (6 bases). This CDR3 region has 13 residues. V lost 2 bases to trimming and J lost 6 bases, with 9 bases between them. Germline CDR1 and CDR2: SGHDT and YYEEEE. CDR3 amino acids: CASSFGQFQPQHF. The CDR3 region has the DNA TGTGCCAGCAGCTTCGGACAGTTTCAGCCCCAGCATTTT.

The chain employs TRBV27 and TRBJ1-1; tentative D call: TRBD1 (6 bases). This CDR3 is 16 amino acids long. Germline CDR1 is MNHEY and CDR2 is SMNVEV (reference sequence). The V gene lost 6 bases and the J gene lost 4 bases, with 21 bases spanning the gap. CDR3 nucleotide sequence: TGTGCCAGCAGCTTACCTCAGGGGAAAGTTTGCACTGAAGCTTTCTTT. This codes for CASSLPQGKVCTEAFF.

V and J are TRBV6-1 and TRBJ2-1; the D gene is possibly TRBD1 (6 bases). V shed 2 bases and J shed 6 bases, with 14 bases lying between them. CDR1 is MNHNS and CDR2 is SASEGT in the germline V gene. The CDR3 contains 15 residues. CDR3 DNA sequence: TGTGCCAGCAGTGAAACCAGGGGACGTTCCAATGAGCAGTTCTTC. Translating it yields CASSETRGRSNEQFF.

This clone was observed a single time. The chain employs TRBV7-9 and TRBJ2-2; TRBD1 matches at 8 bases. The J segment lost 6 bases and the V segment lost 7 bases, leaving 16 bases of the junction unmatched. This CDR3 is built from 17 residues. Germline V gene lookup returns CDR1 SEHNR and CDR2 FQNEAQ (reference sequence). Here the CDR3 DNA reads TGTGCCAGCACTTTCGGGGACAGGCCCATCGTAGCCGGGGAGCTGTTTTTT. This translates into CASTFGDRPIVAGELFF.

The chain uses TRBV4-2 and TRBJ2-7; 12 positions match TRBD1. The CDR3 loop spans 18 amino acids. Germline trimming cut 1 base from V and 4 bases from J; bases unmatched to any gene: 11. The germline V gene encodes CDR1 LGHNA and CDR2 YNFKEQ. The CDR3 nucleotides are TGTGCCAGCAGCCAAGTAAGGGGGACAGGGGGCGTTCGGTACGAGCAGTACTTC. Protein product: CASSQVRGTGGVRYEQYF.